This entry lists 23 T cell receptor beta chains sequenced from one sample in a study of Ad26.COV2.S vaccination and SARS-CoV-2 variants. TCRdb keeps only in-frame clones here, not all; method: immunoSEQ multiplex PCR. The sample yields about 280,000 clones, roughly 86% seen once. Treatment given: roughly 20 received Ad26.COV2.S at low or high dose, single or two shots; about 5 received placebo; per-sample allocation not given. Vaccine and placebo recipients were sampled on day 63 after the first injection. The sequencing used peripheral blood, collected in a trial of Ad26.COV2.S vaccine versus placebo. Source of these receptors: a person aged 18 to 59 who received the Ad26.COV2.S COVID-19 vaccine or a placebo.

The rearrangement links TRBV13 to TRBJ1-2; the match to TRBD1 covers 7 bases. There are 12 residues in the CDR3. The ends lost 5 bases at V and 7 bases at J; junction bases unmatched: 4. The germline V gene has CDR1 PRHDT and CDR2 FYEKMQ (reference sequence). In nucleotides, the CDR3 is TGTGCCAGCAGCCCTCGACAGGGTGGCTACACCTTC. Protein product: CASSPRQGGYTF.

The CDR3 region has the DNA TGCGCCAGCAGCTCCGTTGCTGAGACCCAGTACTTC. Protein: CASSSVAETQYF. V usage is TRBV5-1 and J usage is TRBJ2-5; no firm D call. The CDR3 length is 12 residues. CDR1 is SGHRS, CDR2 YFSETQ, per germline. The V end lost 3 bases, the J end lost 5 bases, and 8 bases lay between the germline ends.

The chain links TRBV29-1 to TRBJ2-7; 11 nucleotides agree with TRBD1. Germline CDR1 reads SQVTM; CDR2 reads ANQGSEA. The V gene end was trimmed by 4 bases and the J gene end by 4 bases; junction bases not matched to a gene: 3. The CDR3 runs 13 residues. In DNA, the CDR3 is TGCAGCGTTGGGACAGGGGGCTCGTACGAGCAGTACTTC. Protein sequence: CSVGTGGSYEQYF.

The J gene is TRBJ1-1, the V gene TRBV29-1; no clear D gene. With 4 bases removed from V and 2 bases from J, the gap between germline ends came to 14 bases. Germline CDR1 reads SQVTM; CDR2 reads ANQGSEA. This CDR3 is 14 amino acids long. The CDR3 loop reads CSVAFGLFNTEAFF. The CDR3 DNA reads as TGCAGCGTTGCTTTCGGGCTGTTCAACACTGAAGCTTTCTTT.

The chain joins TRBV21-1 to TRBJ1-5. TRBV21-1 constitutes a pseudogene. The CDR3 runs to 14 residues. CDR3 bases: TGTGCCAGCAGCCACGGCCTCCATTCAAGTCCCCAGCATTTT. Protein sequence: CASSHGLHSSPQHF.

This clone was seen only a few times. This chain connects TRBV5-5 to TRBJ2-1; 7 positions agree with TRBD1. This CDR3 is built from 15 residues. Germline assignment: CDR1 SGHKS and CDR2 YYEKEE (reference sequence). Losses at the gene ends were 3 bases for V and 5 bases for J; bases not matched to a gene: 8. As DNA, the CDR3 is TGTGCCAGCAGCTCCAGGGGACAGCAGAACAATGAGCAGTTCTTC. This codes for CASSSRGQQNNEQFF.

The genes are TRBV6-1 and TRBJ1-3, with D maybe TRBD1 (5 bases). Germline loops: CDR1 MNHNS, CDR2 SASEGT. Trimming cost V 1 base and J 4 bases, with 14 bases left between them. The CDR3 runs to 16 residues. CDR3 sequence reads: CASSEVPAGLGNTIYF. The CDR3 nucleotides read TGTGCCAGCAGTGAAGTCCCCGCAGGGTTGGGAAACACCATATATTTT.

By share of the sample, this clone is medium-sized. The rearrangement uses TRBV5-4 and TRBJ1-6, with D perhaps TRBD1 (5 bases). The germline gives CDR1 SGHNT, CDR2 YYREEE (reference sequence). CDR3 length: 15 amino acids. Trimming took off 0 bases at V and 10 bases at J, with 14 bases between the two ends. In DNA, the CDR3 is TGTGCCAGCAGCTTGGCCGGGCGGGGCCGGTCACCCCTCCACTTT. Translated: CASSLAGRGRSPLHF.

CDR3 sequence: CSASLGSSGNTIYF. DNA of the CDR3: TGCAGTGCTAGTTTGGGATCCTCTGGAAACACCATATATTTT. This rearrangement joins TRBV20-1 to TRBJ1-3; D gene unclear. V was cut by 3 bases and J by 0 bases, with 9 bases left in between. In germline, CDR1 is DFQATT, CDR2 SNEGSKA (reference sequence). The CDR3 is 14 amino acids.

J is TRBJ1-2 and V is TRBV29-1, with a weak D call TRBD1 (6 bases). The CDR3 totals 14 residues. Trimming cost V 1 base and J 5 bases, with 14 bases left between them. The germline CDR1 and CDR2 sequences are SQVTM and ANQGSEA. This chain's CDR3 is CSVEGQVPTYGYTF. Here the CDR3 DNA reads TGCAGCGTTGAAGGACAGGTGCCGACTTATGGCTACACCTTC.

There are a few counts of this clone. The gene calls are TRBV3-1 (or the pseudogene TRBV3-2) and TRBJ2-3, with 9 nucleotides matching TRBD2. Germline CDR1 LGHDT, CDR2 YNNKEL (reference sequence). The CDR3 extends over 18 amino acids. The V segment lost 0 bases and the J segment 0 bases; nucleotides outside the gene matches: 7. The CDR3 is CASSQDRVAGESTDTQYF. For the CDR3, the DNA is TGTGCCAGCAGCCAAGATCGGGTAGCGGGAGAGAGCACAGATACGCAGTATTTT.

This chain joins TRBV10-3 and TRBJ2-7; TRBD1 is a possible D gene (5 bases). CDR3 size: 13 residues. The V end was cut by 4 bases, the J end by 3 bases, with 10 bases between. Germline V CDR1 and CDR2: ENHRY, SYGVKD. CDR3 nucleotide sequence: TGTGCCATCAGTGGGACACCTGACTACGAGCAGTACTTC. Amino acids: CAISGTPDYEQYF.

The chain's CDR3 is CASSWTSGSGNEQYF. In DNA, the CDR3 is TGCGCCAGCAGTTGGACTAGCGGGAGTGGGAACGAGCAGTACTTC. This chain connects TRBV5-1 to TRBJ2-7; TRBD2 agrees at 13 bases. Germline trimming cut 5 bases from V and 5 bases from J; bases unmatched to any gene: 7. The germline V gene has CDR1 SGHRS and CDR2 YFSETQ. The CDR3 totals 15 residues.

As concerns this clone: This sample also contains other DNA sequences that code for the same CDR3. This chain links TRBV18 with TRBJ1-1, with no clear D. There are 14 residues in the CDR3. Germline assignment: CDR1 KGHSH and CDR2 LQKENI. V lost 3 bases, J lost 0 bases, and 8 bases lay in between. In DNA form, the CDR3 reads TGTGCCAGCTCACCCTCCGGACTGAACACTGAAGCTTTCTTT. Protein: CASSPSGLNTEAFF.

The chain joins TRBV4-1 to TRBJ1-2, with D maybe TRBD1 (5 bases). CDR3 length: 14 amino acids. Trimming pared 3 bases from V and 5 bases from J, leaving 13 bases between. The germline V gene encodes CDR1 MGHRA and CDR2 YSYEKL. The CDR3 reads CASSQRLGTYGYTF. The DNA for the CDR3 is TGCGCCAGCAGCCAGAGGCTAGGGACGTATGGCTACACCTTC.

The gene calls are TRBV11-2 and TRBJ2-2; TRBD2 matches at 8 bases. J was trimmed by 1 base and V by 2 bases; bases with no gene match: 9. The CDR3 runs to 18 residues. In germline, CDR1 is SGHAT, CDR2 FQNNGV. In DNA form, the CDR3 reads TGTGCCAGCAGCTTAAGGGACGCCGGGGGGGAGAACACCGGGGAGCTGTTTTTT. Translated, it gives CASSLRDAGGENTGELFF.

The V call is TRBV18, the J call TRBJ2-7, with 9 positions matching TRBD2. The CDR3 contains 14 residues. From germline, CDR1 is KGHSH and CDR2 LQKENI. V lost 4 bases, J lost 5 bases, and 6 bases stayed unmatched. In DNA form, the CDR3 reads TGTGCCAGCTCACGGCGGGAGGGCCAGGACGAGCAGTACTTC. Translation gives CASSRREGQDEQYF.

The rearrangement links TRBV5-4 to TRBJ1-1; TRBD1 might be the D (5 bases). V shed 2 bases and J shed 3 bases, with 8 bases lying between them. Germline lookup yields CDR1 SGHNT and CDR2 YYREEE (reference sequence). The CDR3 contains 13 residues. The CDR3 loop is CASSFSQDTEAFF. CDR3 nucleotides: TGTGCCAGCAGCTTTTCACAGGACACTGAAGCTTTCTTT.

This chain's CDR3 is CATTMVNTEAFF. In DNA, the CDR3 is TGTGCCACTACTATGGTGAACACTGAAGCTTTCTTT. This chain links TRBV28 with TRBJ1-1; no reliable D call. The length of the CDR3 is 12 residues. With 10 bases removed from V and 0 bases from J, the gap between germline ends came to 9 bases. Per the germline V gene, CDR1 is MDHEN and CDR2 is SYDVKM.

The count of this clone is one. V gene TRBV5-1 combines with J gene TRBJ2-1; D possibly corresponds to TRBD2 (6 bases). The V end was cut by 3 bases, the J end by 4 bases, with 11 bases between. CDR1 is SGHRS and CDR2 is YFSETQ in the germline V gene. The CDR3 runs to 14 residues. CDR3 in amino acids: CASSSGLEYNEQFF. CDR3 nucleotides: TGCGCCAGCAGCTCGGGACTGGAGTACAATGAGCAGTTCTTC.

The chain couples TRBV10-2 to TRBJ1-1; TRBD1 matches 8 bases. The CDR3 spans 17 residues. The ends lost 5 bases at V and 1 base at J; junction bases unmatched: 12. The germline V gene encodes CDR1 WSHSY and CDR2 SAAADI. CDR3 DNA: TGCGCCAGCAGTCACCGGGACAGGAACTCTAGGAACACTGAAGCTTTCTTT. Translating it yields CASSHRDRNSRNTEAFF.

The V and J genes are TRBV5-1 and TRBJ1-1; TRBD1 agrees at 7 bases. The CDR3 covers 14 residues. CDR1 SGHRS and CDR2 YFSETQ come from the germline V gene. Losses at the gene ends were 9 bases for V and 0 bases for J; bases not matched to a gene: 8. The CDR3 is CATSYRGVNTEAFF. CDR3 DNA sequence: TGCGCCACCTCTTACAGGGGAGTGAACACTGAAGCTTTCTTT.

The genes are TRBV28 and TRBJ2-1; D perhaps matches TRBD2 (6 bases). The CDR3 has 14 residues. Per the germline V gene, CDR1 is MDHEN and CDR2 is SYDVKM. V lost 6 bases, J lost 6 bases, and 15 bases lay in between. CDR3 sequence (DNA): TGTGCCAGCAGCGACTCGGGGACTCCCAATGAGCAGTTCTTC. Translated: CASSDSGTPNEQFF.